These 27 T cell receptor beta chains share one sample of origin, sequenced in a study of tumor-infiltrating lymphocytes in primary liver carcinoma. A constant-region primer served to make TCR beta cDNA from approximately 490 ng total RNA. Employing slightly modified ARM-PCR, three nested multiplex PCR rounds were run, and these gave rise to the TCR beta libraries. The study ran its first two PCR rounds for 9 to 10 cycles each, using TRBV1-TRBV30 forward primers and a C-beta reverse primer. TCRdb called the multiplex PCR reads again in MiXCR, with one record for every CDR3 protein. This table holds about 100,000 distinct CDR3 sequences, roughly 69% found once. Co-extraction of both nucleic acids (RNA and DNA) used roughly 18-32 mg of unsorted bulk tissue. Material: liver tumor tissue from sampling region 5. Subset indicated: tumor region T5, tumor centre. The receptors were sampled from a woman in her sixties with primary liver carcinoma and hepatitis B virus infection.

The V and J genes are TRBV28 and TRBJ2-1, with a weak D call TRBD2 (6 bases). The CDR3 loop spans 15 amino acids. With 4 bases removed from V and 4 bases from J, the gap between germline ends came to 14 bases. Germline-derived CDR1 and CDR2 are MDHEN and SYDVKM. In DNA, the CDR3 is TGTGCCAGCAGTTCCCGGCGGAGGGTGTACAATGAGCAGTTCTTC. Encoded protein: CASSSRRRVYNEQFF.

This clonotype was seen a single time. A read error may be the cause here, since a much bigger clone is one base away. The final CDR3 position lacks the conserved phenylalanine or tryptophan, pointing to a likely read error. The CDR3: CASSLRTGTNYEQYL. CDR3 nucleotides: TGTGCCAGCAGCCTCAGAACCGGGACGAATTACGAGCAGTACCTC. This sequence joins TRBV7-8 and TRBJ2-7, with D possibly being TRBD1 or TRBD2 (5 bases each). The CDR3 contains 15 residues. Germline values: CDR1 SGHVS, CDR2 FQNEAQ. V was clipped by 5 bases and J by 4 bases, with 18 bases between them.

For this clonotype: The junction does not match germline at one end; this may be a read error. The V and J genes are TRBV28 and TRBJ1-5, with D possibly matching TRBD1 (6 bases). This CDR3 has 15 amino acids. Germline CDR1 MDHEN, CDR2 SYDVKM. The CDR3 sequence is CGSSLSQGDNQPQHF. CDR3 nucleotides: TGTGGCAGCAGTTTATCACAGGGAGACAATCAGCCCCAGCATTTT.

Only a few counts were recorded for this clonotype. A much larger clone lies a single base off, so this may be a read error. The chain has TRBV4-1 and TRBJ2-1; TRBD2 aligns across 10 bases. Trimming removed 5 bases from V and 5 bases from J; junction bases left unmatched: 9. CDR3 length: 16 amino acids. Looked up from germline, CDR1 is MGHRA and CDR2 is YSYEKL. CDR3 residues: CASSFRLAGDHNEQFF. The CDR3 bases are TGCGCCAGCAGCTTCCGTCTAGCGGGAGACCACAATGAGCAGTTCTTC.

As regards this clonotype: Since no conserved phenylalanine or tryptophan closes the CDR3, a read error is the likely cause. The chain recombines TRBV6-6 with TRBJ2-5, with no clear D. Per the germline V gene, CDR1 is MNHNY and CDR2 is SVGAGI (reference sequence). This CDR3 region has 12 residues. The CDR3 here is CACSYSRETQYC. For the CDR3, the DNA is TGTGCCTGCAGTTACTCCAGAGAGACCCAGTACTGC.

This clonotype was found a few times. The junction shows a germline mismatch at one end, possibly a read error. CDR3 coding DNA: TGTGCCAGCAGTTTGGGGTCGAGGTTTGGGGGAAATTCACCCCCCCACTTT. Protein: CASSLGSRFGGNSPPHF. This chain uses TRBV28 with TRBJ1-6, with D perhaps matching TRBD1 (5 bases). The CDR3 totals 17 residues. Germline V gene data show CDR1 as MDHEN and CDR2 as SYDVKM.

This clonotype appeared a single time. This is likely a read error, given that the CDR3 carries no conserved phenylalanine or tryptophan at its end. The chain links TRBV11-2 to TRBJ2-7; tentative D call: TRBD2 (5 bases). Germline V gives CDR1 SGHAT, CDR2 FQNNGV. With 3 bases removed from V and 7 bases from J, the gap between germline ends came to 22 bases. The CDR3 has 16 residues. The CDR3 region is CASSFGKGGGFEEQYS. The CDR3 DNA reads as TGTGCCAGCAGCTTTGGGAAAGGAGGCGGATTCGAAGAGCAGTACTCC.

About this clonotype itself: Sequence at one end of the junction differs from germline and may be a read error. The CDR3 nucleotides are TGTTCCAGCAGTGATAGTGAGAACACTGAAGCTTTCTTT. Translation: CSSSDSENTEAFF. The V gene is TRBV6-1, the J gene TRBJ1-1; D is uncertain. The CDR3 is 13 residues long. Germline lookup yields CDR1 MNHNS and CDR2 SASEGT.

In this sample, this clonotype turned up many times. This chain links TRBV10-2 with TRBJ2-1; 9 nucleotides line up with TRBD2. Germline V CDR1 and CDR2: WSHSY, SAAADI. CDR3 length: 16 amino acids. J lost 4 bases, V lost 8 bases, and 12 bases had no gene match. Here the CDR3 DNA reads TGCGCCAGCCCCTTCGGGGGCGGGAGGGGATACAATGAGCAGTTCTTC. Translated: CASPFGGGRGYNEQFF.

Ten or more counts support this clonotype. The genes are TRBV5-1 and TRBJ1-2; no reliable D call. The V end was cut by 0 bases, the J end by 5 bases, with 8 bases between. The CDR3 runs 13 residues. The germline CDR1 and CDR2 sequences are SGHRS and YFSETQ. This CDR3 is CASSLEVSYGYTF. In nucleotides, the CDR3 is TGCGCCAGCAGCTTGGAAGTCTCTTATGGCTACACCTTC.

This clonotype has a count of ten or more. The CDR3 DNA reads TGCAGCGTTGGGACAGGGTACAATCAGCCCCAGCATTTT. It is translated as CSVGTGYNQPQHF. The chain combines TRBV29-1 with TRBJ1-5; TRBD1 aligns across 8 bases. This CDR3 has 13 residues. Trimming at V came to 4 bases and at J to 3 bases, leaving 2 bases not matched to a gene. Germline loops: CDR1 SQVTM, CDR2 ANQGSEA.

About this clonotype itself: The conserved final phenylalanine or tryptophan is absent from the CDR3, which likely points to a read error. J is TRBJ1-2 and V is TRBV12-3 or TRBV12-4, with 7 bases lining up with TRBD1. The CDR3 is made up of 14 amino acids. The CDR3 loop reads CAGSRDSANYGYTS. DNA of the CDR3: TGTGCCGGCAGCCGGGACAGCGCTAACTATGGCTACACCTCC.

V usage is TRBV18 and J usage is TRBJ2-7; D remains unclear. Trimming cost V 2 bases and J 6 bases, with 14 bases left between them. The CDR3 is 14 residues long. Germline CDR1 reads KGHSH; CDR2 reads LQKENI. The CDR3 region is CASSPSFGASEQYF. The CDR3 DNA reads as TGTGCCAGCTCACCATCCTTTGGAGCATCCGAGCAGTACTTC.

The table lists this clonotype with many counts. The chain has TRBV12-3 or TRBV12-4 and TRBJ1-2; D uncertain. V was pared by 2 bases and J by 2 bases, with 6 bases between. The CDR3 spans 13 residues. The CDR3 here is CASSLNSNYGYTF. The CDR3 DNA follows: TGTGCCAGCAGTTTAAACAGCAACTATGGCTACACCTTC.

About this clonotype itself: This clone may be a read error of a much larger clone one base away. This chain uses TRBV28 with TRBJ2-6, with TRBD1 matching 9 bases. Germline V gene data show CDR1 as MDHEN and CDR2 as SYDVKM. The CDR3 totals 17 residues. The DNA for the CDR3 is TGTGCCAGCAGTTTCATGGACAGGGGACCTGGGACCAACGTCCTGACTTTC. Its translation is CASSFMDRGPGTNVLTF.

The chain joins TRBV7-2 to TRBJ1-5; D not resolved. Germline values: CDR1 SGHTA, CDR2 FQGNSA. Trimming took 2 bases from V and 4 from J, leaving 12 bases between them. The CDR3 spans 15 residues. CDR3 in DNA: TGTGCCAGCAGCTTACGAGGGCAAGGGAATCAGCCCCAGCATTTT. Translated, it gives CASSLRGQGNQPQHF.

Comment on this clonotype: Because it lacks the conserved phenylalanine or tryptophan at the end, this CDR3 is likely a read error. The chain employs TRBV11-2 and TRBJ2-7, with D uncertain. Germline CDR1 SGHAT, CDR2 FQNNGV. The V and J ends lost 5 bases and 3 bases respectively, with 14 bases between them. CDR3 length: 14 residues. CDR3: CASSRTGHSYEQYI. Written as DNA, the CDR3 is TGTGCCAGCAGCAGAACTGGGCATAGCTACGAGCAGTACATC.

In the case of this clonotype: A much larger clone lies one base from this, so it may be a read error. The V gene is TRBV30, the J gene TRBJ2-7; D may be TRBD1 (5 bases). Germline-derived CDR1 and CDR2 are GTSNPN and SVGIG (reference sequence). Deletions cut 5 bases from V and 3 bases from J, with 17 bases between. The CDR3 spans 14 residues. CDR3 protein: CAWEASGYNYEQYF. The CDR3 DNA sequence: TGTGCCTGGGAGGCTTCAGGGTATAACTACGAGCAGTACTTC.

A word on this clonotype: At one of its ends the junction is not consistent with the germline gene, which may arise from a read error. The chain carries TRBV29-1 and TRBJ2-3; 8 bases fit TRBD1. The CDR3 spans 15 residues. CDR1 and CDR2 (germline): SQVTM, ANQGSEA. CDR3 nucleotides: TGCAACGTTGGAATCAGGGGGCGAGGCACAGATACGCAGTATTTT. The encoded protein is CNVGIRGRGTDTQYF.

Points on this clonotype: Just one base apart from a much larger clone, this may be a read error. The chain has TRBV5-1 and TRBJ2-7; 9 bases agree with TRBD1. CDR1 is SGHRS, CDR2 YFSETQ, per germline. The CDR3 is 14 amino acids. CDR3 DNA sequence: TGCGCCAACAGCTTGACAGGGGGTACCTACGAGCAGTACTTC. It is translated as CANSLTGGTYEQYF.

Concerning this clonotype: A much bigger clone sits one base away, suggesting this may be a read error. The chain employs TRBV18 and TRBJ2-1; D not resolved. The CDR3 sequence is 15 residues long. Germline V gene sequence: CDR1 KGHSH, CDR2 LQKENI. The V end lost 0 bases, the J end lost 7 bases, and 13 bases lay between the germline ends. In DNA, the CDR3 is TGTGCCAGCTCACCACCAAGCGAGAGTCGGAATGAGCAGTTCTTC. This translates into CASSPPSESRNEQFF.

In the case of this clonotype: The CDR3 does not end in the conserved phenylalanine or tryptophan, so this is likely a read error. The genes are TRBV5-1 and TRBJ2-1; D may correspond to TRBD1 or TRBD2 (5 bases each). The germline gives CDR1 SGHRS, CDR2 YFSETQ. The CDR3 is 13 amino acids. The CDR3 DNA reads TGCGACAGCAGCTTGAGGGGTTTGGGAGAGCAGTTCTTA. This codes for CDSSLRGLGEQFL.

With respect to this clonotype: Its ends do not fully match the called genes, so a read error is possible. The chain joins TRBV6-1 to TRBJ2-1; 7 bases align to TRBD2. In germline, CDR1 is MNHNS, CDR2 SASEGT. CDR3 size: 15 residues. CDR3 protein: CASSHGLVEWNGQFF. CDR3 nucleotides: TGTGCCAGCAGTCATGGACTAGTGGAGTGGAATGGGCAGTTCTTC.

Details on this clonotype: At one end the junction does not follow the germline gene, possibly because of a read error. This rearrangement joins TRBV11-2 to TRBJ2-1, with 14 bases identical to TRBD2. Germline assignment: CDR1 SGHAT and CDR2 FQNNGV. This CDR3 comprises 17 residues. DNA of the CDR3: TGTACCAGCAGCGGGAGACTAGCGGGAGGGCCGGGGAATGAGCAGTTCTTC. Protein: CTSSGRLAGGPGNEQFF.

This chain uses TRBV29-1 with TRBJ2-1; D ambiguous. Germline lookup yields CDR1 SQVTM and CDR2 ANQGSEA. Trimming removed 6 bases from V and 9 bases from J, with 18 bases in between. CDR3 length: 13 amino acids. The CDR3 protein is CSVGAPIASEQFF. The CDR3 coding sequence is TGCAGCGTCGGAGCGCCAATTGCGAGTGAGCAGTTCTTC.

The rearrangement uses TRBV6-6 and TRBJ2-2; 13 bases match TRBD2. CDR3 length: 16 residues. Germline values: CDR1 MNHNY, CDR2 SVGAGI (reference sequence). CDR3 amino acids: CSISSKGLAGTRELFF. Here the CDR3 DNA reads TGTTCCATCAGTTCCAAGGGACTAGCGGGAACCAGGGAGCTGTTTTTT.

The CDR3 sequence: CASSLDWVSVAGSYEQYF. CDR3 DNA: TGTGCCAGCAGCTTAGATTGGGTCAGTGTAGCGGGTTCCTACGAGCAGTACTTC. V and J are TRBV11-2 and TRBJ2-7; 7 bases are shared with TRBD2. The V segment lost 0 bases and the J segment 1 base; nucleotides outside the gene matches: 12. This CDR3 contains 18 residues. From germline, CDR1 is SGHAT and CDR2 FQNNGV. Full variable domain (missing parts from reference TRBV11-2 and TRBJ2-7): EAGVAQSPRYKIIEKRQSVAFWCNPISGHATLYWYQQILGQGPKLLIQFQNNGVVDDSQLPKDRFSAERLKGVDSTLKIQPAKLEDSAVYLCASSLDWVSVAGSYEQYFGPGTRLTVT.